This T cell receptor beta chain was sequenced in a study of blood T cell repertoires in COVID-19. Study-wide context: Material from acute and convalescent COVID-19 was sourced from the United States, Italy and Spain.

Deletions cut 6 bases from V and 0 bases from J, with 11 bases between. In germline, CDR1 is MNHEY, CDR2 SMNVEV (reference sequence). This CDR3 spans 14 amino acids. Repertoires were generated with immunoSEQ multiplex PCR, while TCRdb's copy carries only in-frame clones and drops some. The repertoire has 300,000 to 400,000 clones, about 89% of them found once; the top ten carry roughly 7.1%. The receptor was derived from a woman between 50 and 59 years old who had recovered from COVID-19. The chain combines TRBV27 with TRBJ1-1; unclear D gene. The material sequenced was peripheral blood. This CDR3 reads CASRGWSLNTEAFF. The DNA for the CDR3 is TGTGCCAGCAGGGGTTGGAGCTTGAACACTGAAGCTTTCTTT.